The next 12 T cell receptor beta chains were all read from a single sample in a study of T cell responses to AZD1222 COVID-19 vaccine. The data were produced by immunoSEQ multiplex PCR, yet TCRdb's version contains in-frame clones alone and is incomplete. The table records roughly 140,000 clones, roughly four fifths of them present only once. The specimen comprised peripheral blood, sampled on day 0 of MenACWY control vaccination. The origin of the receptors is an adult in good health.

V and J are TRBV5-8 and TRBJ2-2; D is perhaps TRBD1 or TRBD2 (5 bases each). Between the trimmed V and J ends, which lost 1 base and 4 bases, there was a span of 11 bases. Looked up from germline, CDR1 is SGHTS and CDR2 is YDEGEE. There are 15 residues in the CDR3. The CDR3 is CASSLWGRSTGELFF. The CDR3, as DNA: TGTGCCAGCAGCTTGTGGGGGAGAAGCACCGGGGAGCTGTTTTTT.

The chain links TRBV10-2 to TRBJ2-3; a possible D gene is TRBD1 (6 bases). With 0 bases removed from V and 2 bases from J, the gap between germline ends came to 15 bases. Germline V CDR1 and CDR2: WSHSY, SAAADI. This CDR3 region has 17 residues. The CDR3 nucleotides read TGCGCCAGCAGTGAGTCTTCAGGGGCTCGGGTCACAGATACGCAGTATTTT. This codes for CASSESSGARVTDTQYF.

This chain connects TRBV18 to TRBJ2-7, with TRBD2 matching over 8 bases. Germline CDR1 is KGHSH and CDR2 is LQKENI. The CDR3 is 13 amino acids. Trimming at V came to 5 bases and at J to 5 bases, leaving 5 bases not matched to a gene. The CDR3 nucleotides are TGTGCCAGCTCATATGGGACTAGTGACGAGCAGTACTTC. It yields the protein CASSYGTSDEQYF.

This clone was seen a single time. The chain's CDR3 is CASKGSNTEAFF. The DNA of the CDR3 is TGTGCCAGCAAGGGGTCTAACACTGAAGCTTTCTTT. The J gene is TRBJ1-1, the V gene TRBV2; perhaps TRBD1 as D (5 bases). CDR1 SNHLY and CDR2 FYNNEI come from the germline V gene. There are 12 residues in the CDR3. V was pared by 7 bases and J by 2 bases, with 8 bases between. The full variable domain, completed using reference TRBV2 and TRBJ1-1, is EPEVTQTPSHQVTQMGQEVILRCVPISNHLYFYWYRQILGQKVEFLVSFYNNEISEKSEIFDDQFSVERPDGSNFTLKIRSTKLEDSAMYFCASKGSNTEAFFGQGTRLTVV.

This sequence joins TRBV5-6 and TRBJ1-2, with no clear D. This CDR3 region has 14 residues. The V and J ends lost 2 bases and 0 bases respectively, with 8 bases between them. The germline V gene has CDR1 SGHDT and CDR2 YYEEEE. The CDR3, as DNA: TGTGCCAGCAGCTTCGCAGAGTCTAACTATGGCTACACCTTC. Translated, it gives CASSFAESNYGYTF. Variable domain in full (rest from reference TRBV5-6 and TRBJ1-2): DAGVTQSPTHLIKTRGQQVTLRCSPKSGHDTVSWYQQALGQGPQFIFQYYEEEERQRGNFPDRFSGHQFPNYSSELNVNALLLGDSALYLCASSFAESNYGYTFGSGTRLTVV.

The sample holds a few counts of this clone. The chain is built from TRBV5-8 and TRBJ2-5; D possibly corresponds to TRBD1 (5 bases). Germline loops: CDR1 SGHTS, CDR2 YDEGEE. The CDR3 extends over 13 amino acids. The V end was cut by 1 base, the J end by 3 bases, with 7 bases between. The CDR3 here is CASSLSREETQYF. CDR3 DNA sequence: TGTGCCAGCAGCTTGTCCAGGGAAGAGACCCAGTACTTC.

This chain joins TRBV30 and TRBJ1-3; D perhaps matches TRBD1 (5 bases). Trimming stripped 1 base from V and 2 bases from J, with 9 bases between. Germline V gene data show CDR1 as GTSNPN and CDR2 as SVGIG (reference sequence). CDR3 length: 14 residues. DNA for the CDR3: TGTGCCTGGAGTGAAAGGGGCCCTGGAAACACCATATATTTT. The encoded protein is CAWSERGPGNTIYF.

There are a few counts of this clone. V usage is TRBV27 and J usage is TRBJ1-6, with 8 nucleotides matching TRBD1. This CDR3 has 16 amino acids. Germline assignment: CDR1 MNHEY and CDR2 SMNVEV (reference sequence). V was clipped by 2 bases and J by 15 bases; unmatched bases: 15. CDR3 DNA sequence: TGTGCCAGCAGTTTACAAACCGGGACAGGAGGAAGGATCCTCCACTTT. This sequence encodes CASSLQTGTGGRILHF.

This clone was counted once. The chain uses TRBV4-1 and TRBJ2-3, with D possibly TRBD2 on 6 matching bases. This CDR3 is built from 15 residues. Germline V gene sequence: CDR1 MGHRA, CDR2 YSYEKL. Between the trimmed V and J ends, which lost 1 base and 0 bases, there was a span of 8 bases. CDR3 amino acids: CASSQGGVSTDTQYF. The CDR3 bases are TGCGCCAGCAGCCAAGGCGGGGTAAGCACAGATACGCAGTATTTT.

The genes are TRBV3-1 (or the pseudogene TRBV3-2) and TRBJ1-4; perhaps TRBD1 as D (6 bases). The CDR3 is 15 amino acids. In germline, CDR1 is LGHDT, CDR2 YNNKEL (reference sequence). V lost 3 bases and J lost 4, with 12 bases in between. CDR3 sequence: CASSQRTGNNEKLFF. CDR3 in DNA: TGTGCCAGCAGCCAGAGAACAGGGAATAATGAAAAACTGTTTTTT.

This clone was observed a handful of times. The J gene is TRBJ1-1, the V gene TRBV28; 7 bases are a match to TRBD1. The V and J ends lost 7 bases and 5 bases, in that order; junction bases with no gene match: 7. The CDR3 has 13 residues. Germline CDR1 MDHEN, CDR2 SYDVKM. CDR3 region: CASNEGARTEAFF. The CDR3 DNA is TGTGCCAGCAACGAGGGGGCGAGAACTGAAGCTTTCTTT.

V and J are TRBV27 and TRBJ2-7, with TRBD1 matching over 8 bases. The J segment lost 3 bases and the V segment lost 2 bases, leaving 6 bases of the junction unmatched. CDR3 size: 15 residues. The germline V gene has CDR1 MNHEY and CDR2 SMNVEV (reference sequence). CDR3: CASSLVGTGVYEQYF. CDR3 nucleotides: TGTGCCAGCAGTTTAGTGGGGACAGGAGTCTACGAGCAGTACTTC.